This record looks at one T cell receptor (beta chain) sequence and its context. The antigen remains undetermined. This CDR3 region has 15 residues. The germline V gene has CDR1 SGHRS and CDR2 YFSETQ. J was trimmed by 4 bases and V by 0 bases; bases with no gene match: 5. Clones were read by immunoSEQ multiplex PCR, and TCRdb kept only the in-frame ones, dropping some. This table has under 40,000 clones, 55% to 85% appearing once. These data originate in a study of vaccination effects on CD4 cells after COVID-19. Findings and limits, study-wide: The study found marked clonal contraction of infection- and vaccine-induced clones late after vaccination.

Under the ViraFEST assay, PBMC were stimulated with viral peptide pools so that antigen-specific CD4+ T cells expanded. Sequencing was performed afterwards. After roughly eleven days in culture, the CD4+ T cells were isolated. No vaccinee had earlier SARS-CoV-2 infection, and nucleocapsid antibodies were negative. The receptor's source is a human donor who received a COVID-19 vaccine. The material sequenced was CD4+ T cells from PBMCs cultured with HCoV-OC43 spike peptides, taken before COVID-19 vaccination. The subset is: HCoV-OC43 spike overlapping peptide pool stimulation. The chain employs TRBV5-1 and TRBJ2-5; 8 bases line up with TRBD1. The CDR3 DNA is TGCGCCAGCAGCTTGGATTTGACAGGGGTAGAGACCCAGTACTTC. Residues: CASSLDLTGVETQYF.